The clone carrying this T cell receptor beta chain was counted a few times. Its antigen remains unknown. The source of the sample is a study of CD8 T cells in ankylosing spondylitis. Study results and caveats: Disease-linked clones were found to be CD8+ and relatively rare in peripheral blood. There were earlier reports of some motif variants in reactive arthritis synovial fluid and blood. One TCR beta motif, made up of under ten highly homologous variants, appeared characteristic of ankylosing spondylitis blood. Matched ankylosing spondylitis synovial fluid reportedly contained a significantly enriched population of disease-linked clones.

Scientists made TCR beta libraries using quantitative 5'-RACE with molecular barcodes. Via MiXCR, TCRdb re-called the 5' RACE reads, giving one row per CDR3 protein. The sample lists some 800,000 distinct CDR3 sequences; 12% were seen once. Germline V gene sequence: CDR1 KGHSH, CDR2 LQKENI. V lost 10 bases and J lost 5, with 12 bases in between. The length of the CDR3 is 11 residues. This sequence was found in a male donor with ankylosing spondylitis. This chain uses TRBV18 with TRBJ2-7; a possible D gene is TRBD1 (6 bases). Source material: blood, either unsorted or a sorted T cell fraction (not recorded which). CDR3 DNA sequence: TGTGCCACCGGAGCAGGGGACGAGCAGTACTTC. This sequence encodes CATGAGDEQYF.